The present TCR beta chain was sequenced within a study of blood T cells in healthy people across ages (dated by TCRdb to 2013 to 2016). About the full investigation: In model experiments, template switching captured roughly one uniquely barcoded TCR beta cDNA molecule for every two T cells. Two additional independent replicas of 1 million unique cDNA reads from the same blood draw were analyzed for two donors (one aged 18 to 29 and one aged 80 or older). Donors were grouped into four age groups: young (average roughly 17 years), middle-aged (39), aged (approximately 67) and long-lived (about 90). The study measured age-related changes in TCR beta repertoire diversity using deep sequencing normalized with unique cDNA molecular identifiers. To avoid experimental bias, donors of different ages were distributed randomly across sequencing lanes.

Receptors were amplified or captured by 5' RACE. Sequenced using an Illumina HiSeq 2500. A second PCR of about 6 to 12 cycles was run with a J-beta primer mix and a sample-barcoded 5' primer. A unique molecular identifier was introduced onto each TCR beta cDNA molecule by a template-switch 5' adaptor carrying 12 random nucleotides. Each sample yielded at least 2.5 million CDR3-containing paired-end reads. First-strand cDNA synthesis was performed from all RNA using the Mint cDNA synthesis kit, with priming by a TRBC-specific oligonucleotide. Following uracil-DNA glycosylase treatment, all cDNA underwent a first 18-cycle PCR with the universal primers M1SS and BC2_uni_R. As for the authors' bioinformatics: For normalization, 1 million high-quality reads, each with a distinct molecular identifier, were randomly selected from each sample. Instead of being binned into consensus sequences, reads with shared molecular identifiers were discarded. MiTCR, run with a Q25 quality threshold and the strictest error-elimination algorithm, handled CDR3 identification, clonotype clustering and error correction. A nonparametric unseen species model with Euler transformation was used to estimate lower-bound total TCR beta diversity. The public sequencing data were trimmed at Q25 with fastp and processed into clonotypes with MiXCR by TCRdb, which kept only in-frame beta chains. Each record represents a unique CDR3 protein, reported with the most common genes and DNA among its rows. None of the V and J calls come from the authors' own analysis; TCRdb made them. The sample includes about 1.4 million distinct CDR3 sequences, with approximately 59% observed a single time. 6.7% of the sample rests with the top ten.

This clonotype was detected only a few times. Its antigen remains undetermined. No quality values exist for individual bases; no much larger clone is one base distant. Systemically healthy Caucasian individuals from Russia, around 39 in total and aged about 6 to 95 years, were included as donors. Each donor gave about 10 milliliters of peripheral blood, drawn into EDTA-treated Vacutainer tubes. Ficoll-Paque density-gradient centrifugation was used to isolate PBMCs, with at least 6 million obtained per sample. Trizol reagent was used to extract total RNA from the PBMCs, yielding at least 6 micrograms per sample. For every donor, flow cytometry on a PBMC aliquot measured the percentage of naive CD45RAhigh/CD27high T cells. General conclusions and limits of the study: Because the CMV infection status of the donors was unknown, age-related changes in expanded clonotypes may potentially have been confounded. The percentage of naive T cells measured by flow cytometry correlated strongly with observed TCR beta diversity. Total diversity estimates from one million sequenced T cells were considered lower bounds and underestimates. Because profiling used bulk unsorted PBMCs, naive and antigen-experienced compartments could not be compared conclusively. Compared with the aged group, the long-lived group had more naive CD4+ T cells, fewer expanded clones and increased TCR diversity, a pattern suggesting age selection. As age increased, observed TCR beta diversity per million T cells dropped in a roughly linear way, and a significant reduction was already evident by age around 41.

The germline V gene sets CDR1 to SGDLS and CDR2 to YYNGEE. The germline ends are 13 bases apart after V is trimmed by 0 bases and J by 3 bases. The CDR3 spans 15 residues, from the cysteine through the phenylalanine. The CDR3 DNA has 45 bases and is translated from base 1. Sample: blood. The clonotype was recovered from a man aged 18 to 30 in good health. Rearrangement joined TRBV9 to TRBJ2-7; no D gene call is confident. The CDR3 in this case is CASSVDFDIHYEQYF. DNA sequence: TGTGCCAGCAGCGTAGATTTTGACATCCACTACGAGCAGTACTTC. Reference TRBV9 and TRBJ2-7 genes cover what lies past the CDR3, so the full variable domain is DSGVTQTPKHLITATGQRVTLRCSPRSGDLSVYWYQQSLDQGLQFLIQYYNGEERAKGNILERFSAQQFPDLHSELNLSSLELGDSALYFCASSVDFDIHYEQYFGPGTRLTVT.